The clone carrying this TCR beta chain was detected ten times or more. The antigen remains unidentified. As to time point: persistent/refractory GD, antithyroid drugs over 5 years with positive TRAb. RNA extracted from PBMCs served as the sequencing template. Each of the patients was recruited from an endocrinology department situated in Xi'an, China. The data stem from a study of regulatory T cells in long-lasting Graves disease. Study summary: Persistence in Graves' disease required over 5 years of antithyroid drugs plus positive TSH receptor antibodies.

Whole-study findings and limits: TRBV28, TRBJ1-2 and TRBJ2-5 were segments that persistent disease favored.

To make TCR beta libraries, researchers used iRepertoire HTBI primers and Arm-PCR of CDR3 regions. The authors' processing: Identification yielded approximately 67 TRBV and under 15 TRBJ segments across samples. A single record per CDR3 protein comes from TCRdb applying MiXCR to the multiplex PCR reads. The V and J calls were not made by the authors but by TCRdb's processing. The sample holds around 400,000 distinct CDR3 sequences, roughly 25% seen once. This CDR3 spans 15 amino acids. The germline V and J ends were trimmed by 5 bases and 2 bases, with 17 bases remaining between them. Germline V lookup: CDR1 SGHRS, CDR2 YFSETQ.

This material consisted of peripheral blood mononuclear cells (PBMCs), taken when the disease was refractory, from a patient treated with antithyroid drugs. This receptor was identified in a woman aged 40 to 50 with Graves disease. The V and J genes are TRBV5-1 and TRBJ2-7; no reliable D call. Written as DNA, the CDR3 is TGCGCCAGCAGATCGGGTCTCTCCATTACCTACGAGCAGTACTTC. Translation: CASRSGLSITYEQYF.